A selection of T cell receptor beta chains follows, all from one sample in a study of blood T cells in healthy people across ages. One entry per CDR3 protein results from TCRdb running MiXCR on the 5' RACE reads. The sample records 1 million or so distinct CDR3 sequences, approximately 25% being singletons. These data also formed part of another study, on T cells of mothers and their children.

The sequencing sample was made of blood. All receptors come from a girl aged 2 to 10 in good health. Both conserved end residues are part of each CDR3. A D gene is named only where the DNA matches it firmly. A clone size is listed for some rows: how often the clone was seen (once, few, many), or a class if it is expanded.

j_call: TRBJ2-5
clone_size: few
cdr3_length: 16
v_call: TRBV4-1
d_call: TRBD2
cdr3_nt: TGCGCCAGCAGCCAAGACAGGGATAGCGGGAAAGAGACCCAGTACTTC
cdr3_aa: CASSQDRDSGKETQYF

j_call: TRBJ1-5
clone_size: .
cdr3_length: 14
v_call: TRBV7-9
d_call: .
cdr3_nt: TGTGCCAGCACCCACGGTCTTGACAATCAGCCCCAGCATTTT
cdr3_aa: CASTHGLDNQPQHF

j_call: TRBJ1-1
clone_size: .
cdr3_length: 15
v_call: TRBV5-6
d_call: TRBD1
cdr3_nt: TGTGCCAGCGAAATCGTTTCGAGGGGGCACGCTGAAGCTTTCTTT
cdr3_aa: CASEIVSRGHAEAFF

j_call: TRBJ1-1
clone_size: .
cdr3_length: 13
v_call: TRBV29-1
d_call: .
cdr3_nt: TGCAGCGTTCAGGCAGGGAGGTATACTGGAGCTTTCTTT
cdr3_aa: CSVQAGRYTGAFF

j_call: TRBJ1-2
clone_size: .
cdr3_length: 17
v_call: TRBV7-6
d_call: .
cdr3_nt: TGTGCCAGCAGCTCTAGGGATGGGGCAGGGACTAACTATGGCTACACCTTC
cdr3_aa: CASSSRDGAGTNYGYTF

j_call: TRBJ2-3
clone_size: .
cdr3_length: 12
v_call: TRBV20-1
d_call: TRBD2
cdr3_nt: TGCAGTGCTGAACTAGCGATAGATACGCAGTATTTT
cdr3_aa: CSAELAIDTQYF

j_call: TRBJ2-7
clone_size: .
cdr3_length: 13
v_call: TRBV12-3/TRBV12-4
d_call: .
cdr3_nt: TGTGCCAGCAGGCCCGGGGGTTTTGACGAGCAGTACTTC
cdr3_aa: CASRPGGFDEQYF

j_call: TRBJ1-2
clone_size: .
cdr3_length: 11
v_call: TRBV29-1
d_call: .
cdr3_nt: TGCAGCGTTGAGGGGAACTATGGCTACACCTTC
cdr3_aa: CSVEGNYGYTF

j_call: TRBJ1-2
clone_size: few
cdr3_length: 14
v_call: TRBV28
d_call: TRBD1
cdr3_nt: TGTGCCAGTATCCGGGACAGAGCTAACTATGGCTACACCTTC
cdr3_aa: CASIRDRANYGYTF

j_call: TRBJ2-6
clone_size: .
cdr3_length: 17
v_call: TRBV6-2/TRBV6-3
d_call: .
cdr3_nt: TGTGCCAGCAAGGATGAAACAGCCCTTTCTGGGGCCAACGTCCTGACTTTC
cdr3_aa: CASKDETALSGANVLTF

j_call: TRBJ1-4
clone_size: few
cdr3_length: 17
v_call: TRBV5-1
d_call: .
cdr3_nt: TGCGCCAGCAGCTTAGGACCCTCGGATCCCGCGCCGGAAAAACTGTTTTTT
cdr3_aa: CASSLGPSDPAPEKLFF

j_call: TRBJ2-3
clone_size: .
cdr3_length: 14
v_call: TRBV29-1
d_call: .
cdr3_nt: TGCAGCGTATCCTACAGGGGAGGGACAGATACGCAGTATTTT
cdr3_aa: CSVSYRGGTDTQYF

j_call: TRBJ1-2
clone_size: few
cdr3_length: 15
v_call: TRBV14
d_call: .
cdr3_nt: TGTGCCAGCAGCCAAGATATGAGACTAAGGGCGGGCTACACCTTC
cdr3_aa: CASSQDMRLRAGYTF

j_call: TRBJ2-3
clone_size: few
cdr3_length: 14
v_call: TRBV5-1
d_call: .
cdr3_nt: TGCGCCAGCAGCTTGGGGGACCACACAGATACGCAGTATTTT
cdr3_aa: CASSLGDHTDTQYF

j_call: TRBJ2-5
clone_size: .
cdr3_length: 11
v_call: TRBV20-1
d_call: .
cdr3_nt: TGCAGTGCTTTGCAGGGTGGGACCCAGTACTTC
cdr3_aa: CSALQGGTQYF

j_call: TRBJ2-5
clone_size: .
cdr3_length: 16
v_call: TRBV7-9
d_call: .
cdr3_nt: TGTGCCAGCAGCCCTTACGCCACGGCGAGGGAGGAGACCCAGTACTTC
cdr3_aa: CASSPYATAREETQYF

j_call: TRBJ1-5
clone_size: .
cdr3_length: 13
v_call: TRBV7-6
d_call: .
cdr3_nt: TGTGCCAGCAGCTTTATCTCCGATCAGCCCCAGCATTTT
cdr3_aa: CASSFISDQPQHF

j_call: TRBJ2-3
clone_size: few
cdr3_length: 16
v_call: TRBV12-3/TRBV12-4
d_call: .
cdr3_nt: TGTGCCAGCAGTTTATACGTACAAGGGGGAACAGATACGCAGTATTTT
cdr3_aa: CASSLYVQGGTDTQYF

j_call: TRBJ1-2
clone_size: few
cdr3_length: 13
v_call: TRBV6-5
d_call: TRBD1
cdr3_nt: TGTGCCAGCAGCACAGGACAGGTCCGCGGCTACACCTTC
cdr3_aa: CASSTGQVRGYTF

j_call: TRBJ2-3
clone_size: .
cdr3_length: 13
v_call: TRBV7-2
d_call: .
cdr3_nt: TGTGCCAGCAGCTCCTTCCGGGCAGATACGCAGTATTTT
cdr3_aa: CASSSFRADTQYF

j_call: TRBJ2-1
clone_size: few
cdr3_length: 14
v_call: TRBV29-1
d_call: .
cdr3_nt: TGCAGCGGTAAAGTCAGGGGAGGGTATGATGAGCAGTTCTTC
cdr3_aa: CSGKVRGGYDEQFF

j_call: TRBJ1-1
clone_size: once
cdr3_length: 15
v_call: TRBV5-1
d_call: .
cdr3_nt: TGCGCCAGCAGCTTGGGACACCGTGATGACACTGAAGCTTTCTTT
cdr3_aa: CASSLGHRDDTEAFF

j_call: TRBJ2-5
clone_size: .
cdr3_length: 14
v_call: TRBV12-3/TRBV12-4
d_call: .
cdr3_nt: TGTGCCAGCAGTTTACTTTACCTTCAAGAGACTCGGTACTTC
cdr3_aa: CASSLLYLQETRYF

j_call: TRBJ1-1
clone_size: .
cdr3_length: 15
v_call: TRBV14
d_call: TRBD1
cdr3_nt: TGTGCCAGCAGCCTGCGACAGGGGAGGGACACTGAAGCTTTCTTT
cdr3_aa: CASSLRQGRDTEAFF

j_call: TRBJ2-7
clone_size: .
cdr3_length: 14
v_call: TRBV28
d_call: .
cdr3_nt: TGTGCCAGCAGTTTAAGGCCGGTTCTGAGCGAGCAGTACTTC
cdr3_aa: CASSLRPVLSEQYF

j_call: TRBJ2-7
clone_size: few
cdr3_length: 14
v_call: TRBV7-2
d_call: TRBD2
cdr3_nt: TGTGCCAGCAGCTTAGTAGGACTAGCTGGCGAGCAGTACTTC
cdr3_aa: CASSLVGLAGEQYF

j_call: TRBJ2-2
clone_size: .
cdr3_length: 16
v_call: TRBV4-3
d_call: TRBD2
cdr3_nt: TGCGCCAGCAGCCAAACTAGCGGGGGGTCTGACGGGGAGCTGTTTTTT
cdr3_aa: CASSQTSGGSDGELFF

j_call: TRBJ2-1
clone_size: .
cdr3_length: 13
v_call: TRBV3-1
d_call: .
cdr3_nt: TGTGCCAGCAGCCAAGATTCGAGTTATGAGCAGTTCTTC
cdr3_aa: CASSQDSSYEQFF

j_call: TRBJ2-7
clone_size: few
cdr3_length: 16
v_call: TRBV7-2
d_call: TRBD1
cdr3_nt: TGTGCCAGCAGCCTGACTTCCGGGACAGGGTTTCACGAGCAGTACTTC
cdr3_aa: CASSLTSGTGFHEQYF